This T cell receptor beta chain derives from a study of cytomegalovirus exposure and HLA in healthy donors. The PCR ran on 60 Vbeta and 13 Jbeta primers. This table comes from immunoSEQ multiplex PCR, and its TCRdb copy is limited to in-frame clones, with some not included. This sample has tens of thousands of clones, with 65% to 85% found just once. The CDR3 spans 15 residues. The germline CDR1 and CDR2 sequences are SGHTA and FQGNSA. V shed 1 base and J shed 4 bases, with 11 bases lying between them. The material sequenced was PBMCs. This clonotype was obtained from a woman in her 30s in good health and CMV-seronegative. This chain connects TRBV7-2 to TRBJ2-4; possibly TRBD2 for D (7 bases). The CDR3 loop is CASSLGAGAKNIQYF. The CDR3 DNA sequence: TGTGCCAGCAGCTTAGGGGCGGGGGCAAAAAACATTCAGTACTTC.